This T cell receptor beta chain comes out of a study of Graves' ophthalmopathy and Graves' hyperthyroidism. Findings of the study overall: The 13-signature model separated ophthalmopathy from stable hyperthyroidism at approximately 91% sensitivity and about 80% specificity.

In the case of this clonotype: The antigen remains undetermined.

Trimming left V 6 bases short and J 1 base short, with 16 bases between. The CDR3 runs 15 residues. Per the germline V gene, CDR1 is MNHNS and CDR2 is SASEGT. Ophthalmopathy donors' eye disease showed moderate-to-severe activity, CAS of at least 3, NOSPECS of at least 4 and duration under 3 months. RNA served as the template for amplifying TCR beta CDR3 regions. HTBI primers primed a first-round RT-PCR, and a second-round multiplex PCR followed. TCRdb used MiXCR to reprocess the multiplex PCR reads, holding one entry per CDR3 protein. The sample carries some 210,000 distinct CDR3 sequences, over 25% recorded once.

Input material: peripheral blood. The sequence derives from a man aged 45-65 years with Graves' ophthalmopathy. V and J are TRBV6-1 and TRBJ2-7, with D possibly being TRBD1 (6 bases). CDR3: CASSDRLRKSYEQYF. CDR3 DNA sequence: TGTGCCAGCAGCGACAGGCTGCGGAAGTCCTACGAGCAGTACTTC.